Below, 31 T cell receptor beta chains from the same sample are listed, as sequenced in a study of blood T cell repertoires in COVID-19. Sequenced by immunoSEQ multiplex PCR; TCRdb stores in-frame clones only, minus some. The table includes around 87,000 clones, about 75% detected once. Sequencing input: peripheral blood. These receptors originate from a woman older than 75 with acute or convalescent COVID-19.

Many counts were recorded for this clone. The V and J genes are TRBV27 and TRBJ2-3; perhaps TRBD1 as D (7 bases). The CDR3 has 15 residues. V was pared by 5 bases and J by 4 bases, with 16 bases between. Germline V lookup: CDR1 MNHEY, CDR2 SMNVEV (reference sequence). The CDR3 here is CASSLQGWRADTQYF. CDR3 in DNA: TGTGCCAGCAGTCTACAGGGGTGGAGGGCAGATACGCAGTATTTT.

This sequence joins TRBV7-3 and TRBJ1-1, with TRBD1 identical over 9 bases. The V gene end was trimmed by 5 bases and the J gene end by 3 bases; junction bases not matched to a gene: 4. Germline V gives CDR1 SGHTA, CDR2 FQGTGA. The CDR3 has 14 amino acids. The CDR3 reads CASSPQGAYTEAFF. CDR3 nucleotide sequence: TGTGCCAGCAGCCCACAGGGGGCGTACACTGAAGCTTTCTTT. Variable domain in full (rest from reference TRBV7-3 and TRBJ1-1): GAGVSQTPSNKVTEKGKYVELRCDPISGHTALYWYRQSLGQGPEFLIYFQGTGAADDSGLPNDRFFAVRPEGSVSTLKIQRTERGDSAVYLCASSPQGAYTEAFFGQGTRLTVV.

This chain joins TRBV6-6 and TRBJ1-4; 9 bases align to TRBD1. V was clipped by 5 bases and J by 8 bases; unmatched bases: 9. The germline V gene encodes CDR1 MNHNY and CDR2 SVGAGI (reference sequence). The CDR3 runs 15 residues. CDR3 in DNA: TGTGCCAGCAGTCCCCCGACAGGGGGTGAGGAAAAACTGTTTTTT. The encoded protein is CASSPPTGGEEKLFF.

The V and J genes are TRBV15 and TRBJ2-5, with D perhaps TRBD2 (5 bases). The V gene lost 3 bases and the J gene lost 0 bases, with 14 bases spanning the gap. This CDR3 has 16 residues. Looked up from germline, CDR1 is LNHNV and CDR2 is YYDKDF (reference sequence). CDR3 amino acids: CATSRGQRTDQETQYF. The CDR3 coding sequence is TGTGCCACCAGCAGGGGCCAAAGGACTGACCAAGAGACCCAGTACTTC.

The chain couples TRBV5-8 to TRBJ1-4; 10 bases map to TRBD1. The CDR3 runs to 14 residues. V lost 4 bases and J lost 8; bases outside the gene matches: 5. Germline V lookup: CDR1 SGHTS, CDR2 YDEGEE. CDR3 DNA sequence: TGTGCCAGCAGCCCGGGACAGGGGCCCGAAAAACTGTTTTTT. Translation: CASSPGQGPEKLFF.

This clone was found once. The rearrangement joins TRBV5-1 to TRBJ2-1; D remains unclear. V lost 7 bases and J lost 0, with 8 bases in between. Germline V gives CDR1 SGHRS, CDR2 YFSETQ. The CDR3 runs 13 residues. The CDR3 loop is CASGLSSYNEQFF. CDR3 DNA: TGCGCCAGCGGTCTTAGCTCCTACAATGAGCAGTTCTTC.

The V call is TRBV18, the J call TRBJ2-7; 8 nucleotides align to TRBD1. V lost 1 base and J lost 3; bases outside the gene matches: 2. CDR1 is KGHSH, CDR2 LQKENI, per germline. The CDR3 totals 14 residues. CDR3 DNA: TGTGCCAGCTCACCACAAGACAGGGGCTACGAGCAGTACTTC. Translation: CASSPQDRGYEQYF.

The genes are TRBV5-1 and TRBJ1-1, with TRBD1 matching over 7 bases. The V gene end was trimmed by 4 bases and the J gene end by 0 bases; junction bases not matched to a gene: 9. Germline V gives CDR1 SGHRS, CDR2 YFSETQ. The CDR3 consists of 16 residues. The CDR3 loop is CASSPGQANMNTEAFF. The CDR3 region has the DNA TGCGCCAGCAGCCCAGGACAGGCGAACATGAACACTGAAGCTTTCTTT.

This clone occurred a few times. This chain uses TRBV3-1 (or the pseudogene TRBV3-2) with TRBJ1-2, with D perhaps TRBD1 (5 bases). In germline, CDR1 is LGHDT, CDR2 YNNKEL (reference sequence). V was trimmed by 3 bases and J by 2 bases, leaving 13 bases between them. The CDR3 covers 15 residues. CDR3 amino acids: CASSQGRTPNYGYTF. In DNA, the CDR3 is TGTGCCAGCAGCCAGGGCCGGACACCCAACTATGGCTACACCTTC.

The chain carries TRBV28 and TRBJ1-5; 9 nucleotides line up with TRBD1. The germline V gene has CDR1 MDHEN and CDR2 SYDVKM. V lost 8 bases, J lost 1 base, and 3 bases stayed unmatched. The CDR3 consists of 14 residues. The CDR3 region has the DNA TGTGCCAGCGCGGGACAGGGAAGCAATCAGCCCCAGCATTTT. It specifies CASAGQGSNQPQHF.

This rearrangement joins TRBV19 to TRBJ1-5, with 10 bases matching TRBD1. The CDR3 spans 15 residues. V was pared by 5 bases and J by 7 bases, with 8 bases of the junction left unmatched. CDR1 is LNHDA, CDR2 SQIVND, per germline (reference sequence). The CDR3 loop is CASSVGQGSEQPQHF. The CDR3 nucleotides read TGTGCCAGTAGTGTGGGACAGGGGTCGGAGCAGCCCCAGCATTTT. The full variable domain, its missing parts supplied by reference TRBV19 and TRBJ1-5, is DGGITQSPKYLFRKEGQNVTLSCEQNLNHDAMYWYRQDPGQGLRLIYYSQIVNDFQKGDIAEGYSVSREKKESFPLTVTSAQKNPTAFYLCASSVGQGSEQPQHFGDGTRLSIL.

The genes are TRBV20-1 and TRBJ1-6; D remains unclear. The CDR3 extends over 16 amino acids. V lost 3 bases and J 0 bases, leaving 12 bases between the germline ends. The germline CDR1 and CDR2 sequences are DFQATT and SNEGSKA (reference sequence). The CDR3 DNA reads as TGCAGTGCTAGTTTGATCGGAGGCTCCTATAATTCACCCCTCCACTTT. Protein: CSASLIGGSYNSPLHF.

This clone was counted a few times. The CDR3 sequence: CASSAYSGTEAFF. The CDR3 DNA reads as TGTGCCAGCAGCGCTTACAGTGGCACTGAAGCTTTCTTT. The rearrangement uses TRBV9 and TRBJ1-1; D is unresolved. The germline gives CDR1 SGDLS, CDR2 YYNGEE. V lost 3 bases, J lost 4 bases, and 10 bases lay in between. The CDR3 is 13 residues long.

The V call is TRBV19, the J call TRBJ2-1, with D unclear. Germline CDR1 reads LNHDA; CDR2 reads SQIVND (reference sequence). Trimming took off 5 bases at V and 8 bases at J, with 22 bases between the two ends. CDR3 size: 16 residues. The CDR3 nucleotides are TGTGCCAGTAGTCTTACCCTTGGAGTAGCTTGGGATGAGCAGTTCTTC. Translating it yields CASSLTLGVAWDEQFF.

This chain connects TRBV2 to TRBJ1-2; D may be TRBD1 (5 bases). Germline values: CDR1 SNHLY, CDR2 FYNNEI. Trimming cost V 6 bases and J 7 bases, with 18 bases left between them. The CDR3 contains 14 residues. CDR3 bases: TGTGCCAGCAGCCTGAACTCGCAGGGACTTGGCTACACCTTC. Its translation: CASSLNSQGLGYTF.

This clone was counted once. The chain carries TRBV4-3 and TRBJ1-2, with TRBD1 matching 7 bases. This CDR3 spans 15 amino acids. The V segment lost 1 base and the J segment 3 bases; nucleotides outside the gene matches: 5. The germline CDR1 and CDR2 sequences are LGHNA and YSLEER. In DNA, the CDR3 is TGCGCCAGCAGCCAAGCATTACAGGGGCACTATGGCTACACCTTC. Translated: CASSQALQGHYGYTF.

This chain links TRBV5-6 with TRBJ1-2; 7 positions match TRBD1. V was pared by 0 bases and J by 7 bases, with 3 bases of the junction left unmatched. The CDR3 runs to 13 residues. Germline CDR1 and CDR2: SGHDT and YYEEEE. The CDR3 spells CASSLEGAGGYTF. The CDR3 coding sequence is TGTGCCAGCAGCTTGGAGGGGGCTGGTGGCTACACCTTC. Full variable domain (remainder filled in from reference TRBV5-6 and TRBJ1-2): DAGVTQSPTHLIKTRGQQVTLRCSPKSGHDTVSWYQQALGQGPQFIFQYYEEEERQRGNFPDRFSGHQFPNYSSELNVNALLLGDSALYLCASSLEGAGGYTFGSGTRLTVV.

The rearrangement uses TRBV2 and TRBJ2-7; 9 positions match TRBD2. V lost 4 bases, J lost 2 bases, and 9 bases stayed unmatched. The germline CDR1 and CDR2 sequences are SNHLY and FYNNEI. The CDR3 has 16 residues. In DNA form, the CDR3 reads TGTGCCAGCAGTGGGGAATTAGCGGGAGTGGCCTACGAGCAGTACTTC. It is translated as CASSGELAGVAYEQYF.

This clone was observed a handful of times. The chain has TRBV10-3 and TRBJ2-3; a weak D match, TRBD1 (5 bases). Deletions cut 3 bases from V and 3 bases from J, with 16 bases between. The CDR3 contains 16 residues. Germline V CDR1 and CDR2: ENHRY, SYGVKD. CDR3 loop: CAISDPLGQRTDTQYF. The CDR3 DNA sequence: TGTGCCATCAGTGACCCCCTGGGGCAGAGAACAGATACGCAGTATTTT.

The CDR3 DNA is TGTGCCAGCAGAGAACTAGCGGGGCCGAACACCGGGGAGCTGTTTTTT. Translation: CASRELAGPNTGELFF. The chain is built from TRBV7-8 and TRBJ2-2; 10 bases are shared with TRBD2. CDR3 size: 16 residues. V dropped 6 bases and J dropped 0; count of bases not matched to a gene: 4. Germline CDR1 SGHVS, CDR2 FQNEAQ.

A single count supports this clone. This chain links TRBV5-4 with TRBJ2-5; TRBD1 agrees at 10 bases. The CDR3 covers 14 residues. Germline assignment: CDR1 SGHNT and CDR2 YYREEE (reference sequence). The J segment lost 2 bases and the V segment lost 3 bases, leaving 1 base of the junction unmatched. The CDR3 is CASSWDRGQETQYF. CDR3 nucleotides: TGTGCCAGCAGCTGGGACAGGGGACAAGAGACCCAGTACTTC. Full variable domain (remainder filled in from reference TRBV5-4 and TRBJ2-5): ETGVTQSPTHLIKTRGQQVTLRCSSQSGHNTVSWYQQALGQGPQFIFQYYREEENGRGNFPPRFSGLQFPNYSSELNVNALELDDSALYLCASSWDRGQETQYFGPGTRLLVL.

This chain uses TRBV4-3 with TRBJ1-3, with 11 bases that match TRBD1. In germline, CDR1 is LGHNA, CDR2 YSLEER. The V segment lost 0 bases and the J segment 5 bases; nucleotides outside the gene matches: 15. The CDR3 loop spans 20 amino acids. CDR3 sequence reads: CASSQERGQGETSLRNTIYF. CDR3 DNA sequence: TGCGCCAGCAGCCAAGAAAGGGGACAGGGGGAAACTTCACTGAGAAACACCATATATTTT.

The V gene is TRBV5-1, the J gene TRBJ2-3; 7 bases align to TRBD2. The CDR3 length is 15 residues. V shed 4 bases, J shed 2 bases, and the junction held 7 bases outside the gene matches. Germline V gene lookup returns CDR1 SGHRS and CDR2 YFSETQ. In DNA form, the CDR3 reads TGCGCCAGCAGCCTCGCGGGGGATCCCACAGATACGCAGTATTTT. Its translation: CASSLAGDPTDTQYF.

With respect to this clone: At one end the junction does not follow the germline gene, possibly because of a read error. The J gene is TRBJ2-5, the V gene TRBV7-7, with 8 bases fitting TRBD2. This CDR3 is built from 18 residues. CDR1 is SSHAT and CDR2 is FNYEAQ in the germline V gene (reference sequence). The CDR3 spells CASSGGAGPAGAGETQYF. The DNA for the CDR3 is TGTGCTAGCAGCGGGGGAGCGGGGCCAGCGGGAGCTGGTGAGACCCAGTACTTC.

V and J are TRBV11-2 and TRBJ1-5; D is ambiguous. CDR3 length: 14 amino acids. Trimming removed 5 bases at V and 7 bases at J, with 15 bases between. Germline CDR1 is SGHAT and CDR2 is FQNNGV. The CDR3 nucleotides are TGTGCCAGCAGCACATCAGCGGGCACGCAGCCCCAGCATTTT. Encoded protein: CASSTSAGTQPQHF.

V and J are TRBV12-3 or TRBV12-4 and TRBJ1-2, with 7 bases identical to TRBD1. There are 13 residues in the CDR3. Trimming took 5 bases from V and 8 from J; bases not matched to a gene: 8. The CDR3 loop is CASSPGQAGGYTF. The CDR3, as DNA: TGTGCCAGCAGTCCCGGACAGGCGGGGGGCTACACCTTC.

V is TRBV6-2 or TRBV6-3 and J is TRBJ1-5, with a weak D call TRBD1 (6 bases). CDR1 is MNHEY, CDR2 SVGEGT, per germline. V was pared by 2 bases and J by 3 bases, with 17 bases between. The CDR3 covers 17 residues. Written as DNA, the CDR3 is TGTGCCAGCAGTTACGACAGGTCCTTTCGGGCCAATCAGCCCCAGCATTTT. It is translated as CASSYDRSFRANQPQHF.

The V gene is TRBV19, the J gene TRBJ2-3, with TRBD2 matching 10 bases. Germline V CDR1 and CDR2: LNHDA, SQIVND (reference sequence). The CDR3 extends over 15 amino acids. V lost 5 bases, J lost 0 bases, and 2 bases stayed unmatched. The CDR3, as DNA: TGTGCCAGTAGTGGACTAGCGGCTAGCACAGATACGCAGTATTTT. It is translated as CASSGLAASTDTQYF.

This clone was seen once. The V gene is TRBV28, the J gene TRBJ2-7; 11 positions agree with TRBD1. The V gene end was trimmed by 5 bases and the J gene end by 4 bases; junction bases not matched to a gene: 7. The CDR3 is 15 amino acids. The germline CDR1 and CDR2 sequences are MDHEN and SYDVKM. The CDR3 region is CASSPTRDRGYEQYF. Here the CDR3 DNA reads TGTGCCAGCAGTCCTACCCGGGACAGGGGGTACGAGCAGTACTTC.

As for this clone: In the same sample, other DNA sequences code for this CDR3. This sequence joins TRBV11-2 and TRBJ2-1; 8 nucleotides match TRBD2. The CDR3 contains 16 residues. V dropped 0 bases and J dropped 0; count of bases not matched to a gene: 1. Per germline, CDR1 SGHAT and CDR2 FQNNGV. CDR3 in amino acids: CASSLERGASYNEQFF. The CDR3 DNA reads as TGTGCCAGCAGCTTAGAGCGGGGGGCCTCCTACAATGAGCAGTTCTTC.

This chain uses TRBV19 with TRBJ1-6, with D possibly being TRBD1 (6 bases). CDR1 is LNHDA and CDR2 is SQIVND in the germline V gene (reference sequence). V was trimmed by 6 bases and J by 15 bases, leaving 21 bases between them. The CDR3 loop spans 14 amino acids. CDR3 sequence (DNA): TGTGCCAGTAGGGACACACCCCGGACAGTTCGCCTCCACTTT. Translating it yields CASRDTPRTVRLHF.